This T cell receptor (beta chain) was observed in a study of T cells in Graves' hyperthyroidism and ophthalmopathy. Ten or more counts support this clonotype. V gave up 4 bases and J gave up 8 bases, with 20 bases separating them. CDR1 and CDR2 (germline): SGHTA, FQGNSA. This CDR3 has 15 residues. Amplification of TCR beta CDR3 regions was performed using RNA transcripts as template. An initial round of RT-PCR targeting the TCR CDR3 relied on the HTBI primer set. Via MiXCR, TCRdb re-called the multiplex PCR reads, giving one row per CDR3 protein. The sample comprises around 100,000 distinct CDR3 sequences, roughly 47% of which are singletons, and under 30% rests with the top ten.

The clonotype was recovered from a man aged 40-50 years with Graves' hyperthyroidism. The chain couples TRBV7-2 to TRBJ1-2, with a weak D call TRBD1 (6 bases). Input material: blood. CDR3 residues: CASSSAGTNREGYTF. In nucleotides, the CDR3 is TGTGCCAGCAGCTCTGCCGGGACAAACAGGGAAGGCTACACCTTC. The entire variable domain, with the rest obtained from reference TRBV7-2 and TRBJ1-2, is as follows: GAGVSQSPSNKVTEKGKDVELRCDPISGHTALYWYRQSLGQGLEFLIYFQGNSAPDKSGLPSDRFSAERTGGSVSTLTIQRTQQEDSAVYLCASSSAGTNREGYTFGSGTRLTVV.